The 17 T cell receptor beta chains below come from one sample, sequenced in a study of T cell clusters in autoimmune cytopenias (dated by TCRdb to between 2018 and 2021). The instrument was an Illumina MiSeq. To amplify TRB rearrangements, a touch-down multiplex PCR protocol was run with the TRB-A and TRB-B primer pools combined in a single tube. After the reads were reprocessed by TCRdb, one entry was made per CDR3 protein sequence, with no DNA. The table for this sample lists 12,000 or so distinct CDR3 sequences. The biggest ten clones account for 3% to 3.5% of the sample. For each sample, TRB amplification used 200 to 300 ng of peripheral blood genomic DNA, equal to approximately 37,500 genome equivalents. Sequencing was done on a sample of peripheral blood. The receptors shown here come from a human donor with an autoimmune cytopenia or autoimmune hepatitis (not recorded which).

This clonotype is classed as medium-sized by frequency. The chain is built from TRBV19 and TRBJ2-1; TCRdb proposes TRBD1, but this gene call is untestable without DNA. CDR3 length: 12 residues. Germline CDR1 LNHDA, CDR2 SQIVND (reference sequence). The CDR3 is CASSSRVNEQFF.

The chain carries TRBV30 and TRBJ1-6. The CDR3 extends over 15 amino acids. The V gene's germline CDR1 is GTSNPN and CDR2 SVGIG (reference sequence). The CDR3 reads CAWSELGNQDSPLHF.

This clonotype is classed as medium-sized by frequency. The chain employs TRBV19 and TRBJ2-1; TCRdb reports TRBD2, a call that lacks DNA to check it against. Germline values: CDR1 LNHDA, CDR2 SQIVND (reference sequence). The CDR3 is made up of 15 amino acids. The CDR3 sequence is CASSIGSGTYNEQFF.

V usage is TRBV6-1 and J usage is TRBJ2-1; the TCRdb D gene call, TRBD1, has no DNA to confirm it. The CDR3 consists of 18 residues. From germline, CDR1 is MNHNS and CDR2 SASEGT. CDR3 sequence reads: CASSRQVADYVSYNEQFF.

This clonotype is deemed medium-sized (0.01 to 0.1%) by its frequency. The chain uses TRBV13 and TRBJ2-2; with no DNA, the TCRdb D assignment of TRBD2 cannot be verified. Germline V gene sequence: CDR1 PRHDT, CDR2 FYEKMQ (reference sequence). The CDR3 covers 19 residues. The chain's CDR3 is CASSHQLPPSGSRSGELFF.

The chain uses TRBV19 and TRBJ2-3. This CDR3 spans 16 amino acids. From germline, CDR1 is LNHDA and CDR2 SQIVND (reference sequence). CDR3 amino acids: CASSLGLLLSPDTQYF. Complete variable domain (other parts from reference TRBV19 and TRBJ2-3): DGGITQSPKYLFRKEGQNVTLSCEQNLNHDAMYWYRQDPGQGLRLIYYSQIVNDFQKGDIAEGYSVSREKKESFPLTVTSAQKNPTAFYLCASSLGLLLSPDTQYFGPGTRLTVL.

The chain carries TRBV18 and TRBJ2-5; TCRdb calls TRBD1, which cannot be checked without DNA. The CDR3 sequence is 13 residues long. Germline CDR1 reads KGHSH; CDR2 reads LQKENI. This chain's CDR3 is CASSRTVEETQYF.

The J gene is TRBJ1-1, the V gene TRBV5-4. The germline V gene has CDR1 SGHNT and CDR2 YYREEE (reference sequence). This CDR3 region has 16 residues. CDR3 sequence: CASSLEPGLAGTEAFF.

The J gene is TRBJ1-5, the V gene TRBV27. CDR3 length equals 13 residues. In germline, CDR1 is MNHEY, CDR2 SMNVEV (reference sequence). This CDR3 is CASGAETHQPQHF.

V usage is TRBV5-4 and J usage is TRBJ2-3; TCRdb lists TRBD1, though no DNA is available to test this call. The CDR3 has 16 residues. CDR1 and CDR2 (germline): SGHNT, YYREEE (reference sequence). The CDR3 protein is CASSFGMGQGTDTQYF.

According to its frequency, this clonotype is medium-sized. The V gene is TRBV6-1, the J gene TRBJ2-3; absent DNA, TCRdb's TRBD1 call cannot be checked. CDR3 length equals 13 residues. CDR1 MNHNS and CDR2 SASEGT come from the germline V gene. CDR3 loop: CASSTPPRQTQYF.

The J gene is TRBJ2-1, the V gene TRBV18; TCRdb names TRBD1, which stays unverified in the absence of DNA. This CDR3 region has 15 residues. From germline, CDR1 is KGHSH and CDR2 LQKENI. CDR3 region: CASSTAGTGGYEQFF.

The chain is built from TRBV6-1 and TRBJ2-2. Germline V CDR1 and CDR2: MNHNS, SASEGT. CDR3 length equals 15 residues. CDR3 loop: CASSEVLGDTGELFF.

Considering frequency, this clonotype is medium-sized. This chain links TRBV12-3 or TRBV12-4 with TRBJ2-5; with no DNA, the TCRdb D assignment of TRBD1 cannot be verified. The CDR3 totals 16 residues. The CDR3 is CASLPGNRGTGETQYF.

The chain employs TRBV19 and TRBJ1-5; TCRdb's D call of TRBD1 is untestable without DNA. The CDR3 has 14 amino acids. Germline V CDR1 and CDR2: LNHDA, SQIVND (reference sequence). The CDR3 here is CASSQTPGDQPQHF. Full variable domain (remainder filled in from reference TRBV19 and TRBJ1-5): DGGITQSPKYLFRKEGQNVTLSCEQNLNHDAMYWYRQDPGQGLRLIYYSQIVNDFQKGDIAEGYSVSREKKESFPLTVTSAQKNPTAFYLCASSQTPGDQPQHFGDGTRLSIL.

This chain joins TRBV10-3 and TRBJ2-1; without DNA, the TCRdb call of TRBD2 cannot be checked. The CDR3 has 16 amino acids. Germline V lookup: CDR1 ENHRY, CDR2 SYGVKD. This CDR3 reads CAITDPGLATYNEQFF.

The gene calls are TRBV6-4 and TRBJ2-1; TCRdb's D call, TRBD1, is unchecked because there is no DNA. CDR1 and CDR2 from the germline V gene are MRHNA and SNTAGT. The CDR3 sequence is 13 residues long. The CDR3 is CASRKTGSNEQFF.